The rows below give T cell receptor beta chains drawn from one sample of a study of blood T cell repertoires in COVID-19. Clones were sequenced by immunoSEQ multiplex PCR, and TCRdb holds only the in-frame ones, with some missing. The table records about 200,000 clones, roughly 89% of them present only once. Sequencing input: PBMCs or T cells enriched from blood (not recorded which). The receptors shown here come from a woman under 40 with acute COVID-19. The CDR3 runs from the conserved cysteine through the conserved F or W. The order of the fields is J gene, clone size, D gene, V gene, CDR3 length, CDR3 protein, CDR3 DNA. The D gene is left open where the match is weak. Expanded clones are given a class, and other clones once, few, many or no size at all.

TRBJ1-1,-,-,TRBV5-3,13,CARSLPKSTEAFF,TGTGCCAGAAGCCTTCCGAAGAGCACTGAAGCTTTCTTT
TRBJ2-7,-,-,TRBV27,14,CASSLWTGSYEQYF,TGTGCCAGCAGTTTATGGACGGGGTCCTACGAGCAGTACTTC
TRBJ1-3,-,-,TRBV9,15,CASRPLQGRGNTIYF,TGTGCCAGCAGGCCTCTTCAGGGGCGAGGAAACACCATATATTTT
TRBJ2-5,-,TRBD1,TRBV4-1,15,CASRSYRQGQETQYF,TGCGCCAGCAGATCCTATAGACAGGGCCAAGAGACCCAGTACTTC
TRBJ2-1,-,TRBD2,TRBV5-1,16,CASRRLAGNSGDEQFF,TGCGCCAGCAGGCGACTAGCGGGTAATTCGGGGGATGAGCAGTTCTTC
TRBJ1-6,once,TRBD1,TRBV27,16,CASSQGDRGQDSPLHF,TGTGCCAGCAGTCAAGGGGACAGGGGGCAGGATTCACCCCTCCACTTT
TRBJ2-7,-,-,TRBV7-9,16,CASSSAGRDFSYEQYF,TGTGCCAGCAGCTCAGCAGGTCGGGACTTCTCCTACGAGCAGTACTTC
TRBJ1-4,-,-,TRBV7-9,14,CASSDDRTIEKLFF,TGTGCCAGCAGCGACGACCGGACAATCGAAAAACTGTTTTTT
TRBJ2-3,-,-,TRBV19,17,CASSWAKAGTSTDTQYF,TGTGCCAGTAGTTGGGCCAAAGCGGGCACTAGCACAGATACGCAGTATTTT
TRBJ2-3,-,TRBD2,TRBV7-6,18,CASSPRAGGGGASDTQYF,TGTGCCAGCAGCCCGCGAGCCGGCGGCGGGGGGGCCTCAGATACGCAGTATTTT
TRBJ1-1,-,-,TRBV19,14,CASSNRQPNTEAFF,TGTGCCAGTAGTAATAGACAGCCGAACACTGAAGCTTTCTTT
TRBJ2-4,-,-,TRBV6-5,16,CASSSGTPVAKNIQYF,TGTGCCAGCAGTTCCGGGACACCCGTAGCCAAAAACATTCAGTACTTC
TRBJ1-2,-,-,TRBV6-5,14,CASSRPTGFYGYTF,TGTGCCAGCAGCAGACCTACAGGGTTCTATGGCTACACCTTC
TRBJ1-5,-,-,TRBV15,15,CATSLEIGGDQPQHF,TGTGCCACCAGCTTAGAGATAGGGGGAGATCAGCCCCAGCATTTT
TRBJ1-2,-,TRBD1,TRBV7-2,15,CASSLGQGANYGYTF,TGTGCCAGCAGCTTAGGGCAGGGGGCCAACTATGGCTACACCTTC
TRBJ1-1,-,-,TRBV11-2,15,CASSLSQGPNTEAFF,TGTGCCAGCAGCTTATCGCAGGGGCCGAACACTGAAGCTTTCTTT
TRBJ2-7,-,TRBD1,TRBV7-2,14,CASSEPGQIYEQYF,TGTGCCAGCAGCGAACCGGGACAGATCTACGAGCAGTACTTC
TRBJ2-1,-,-,TRBV24-1,14,CATSPTVLPNEQFF,TGTGCCACCAGTCCGACAGTCCTCCCTAATGAGCAGTTCTTC
TRBJ1-1,-,TRBD1,TRBV4-2,15,CASSQSDRVELRAFF,TGTGCCAGCAGCCAATCAGACAGGGTGGAATTACGAGCTTTCTTT
TRBJ2-2,once,-,TRBV11-3,14,CASTRGMDTGELFF,TGTGCCAGCACCCGGGGGATGGACACCGGGGAGCTGTTTTTT
TRBJ1-2,-,TRBD1,TRBV3-1/TRBV3-2,14,CASRQQGAPNGYTF,TGTGCCAGCAGACAACAGGGGGCGCCGAATGGCTACACCTTC
TRBJ1-2,-,TRBD1,TRBV7-9,13,CASSFGTGNGYTF,TGTGCCAGCAGCTTTGGGACAGGGAATGGCTACACCTTC
TRBJ2-2,once,TRBD1,TRBV4-3,15,CASSHSGQGTGELFF,TGCGCCAGCAGCCACTCGGGACAGGGGACCGGGGAGCTGTTTTTT
TRBJ1-1,-,-,TRBV21-1,16,CASSIGTGGWNTEAFF,TGTGCCAGCAGCATCGGTACAGGGGGATGGAACACTGAAGCTTTCTTT
TRBJ2-7,-,-,TRBV20-1,14,CSASLLRSSYEQYF,TGCAGTGCTAGTTTGCTCAGAAGCTCCTACGAGCAGTACTTC
TRBJ1-4,-,-,TRBV11-2,14,CASSPDSRGRKLFF,TGTGCCAGCAGCCCGGACAGCCGGGGAAGGAAACTGTTTTTT
TRBJ1-4,-,-,TRBV14,11,CAINAGGKLFF,TGTGCCATCAATGCCGGGGGGAAACTGTTTTTT
TRBJ1-3,-,-,TRBV12-3/TRBV12-4,13,CASRGARGNTIYF,TGTGCCAGCCGCGGGGCTCGTGGAAACACCATATATTTT
TRBJ2-7,-,TRBD2,TRBV7-6,17,CASSSNPIGTSIYEQYF,TGTGCCAGCAGCTCTAACCCAATCGGGACTAGCATTTACGAGCAGTACTTC
TRBJ1-2,-,-,TRBV6-1,16,CASSEAGGAGNYGYTF,TGTGCCAGCAGTGAGGCTGGGGGGGCAGGGAACTATGGCTACACCTTC
TRBJ2-7,-,-,TRBV4-1,16,CASSQVGGLTSYEQYF,TGCGCCAGCAGCCAAGTCGGAGGACTTACGTCCTACGAGCAGTACTTC
TRBJ1-2,-,-,TRBV12-3/TRBV12-4,13,CASSLDRIYGYTF,TGTGCCAGCAGTCTAGACAGGATCTATGGCTACACCTTC
TRBJ2-7,-,-,TRBV19,16,CASSPSAGAPSYEQYF,TGTGCCAGTAGCCCCAGCGCGGGGGCGCCGTCTTACGAGCAGTACTTC
TRBJ2-1,-,-,TRBV5-1,11,CASLGGQPQFF,TGCGCCAGCTTGGGGGGTCAGCCGCAGTTCTTC
TRBJ1-2,-,TRBD1,TRBV5-4,14,CASSDPDREHGYTF,TGTGCCAGCAGCGACCCGGACAGGGAACATGGCTACACCTTC
TRBJ2-3,-,TRBD2,TRBV5-4,15,CASRFFSGGADTQYF,TGTGCCAGCAGGTTTTTCTCGGGGGGTGCAGATACGCAGTATTTT